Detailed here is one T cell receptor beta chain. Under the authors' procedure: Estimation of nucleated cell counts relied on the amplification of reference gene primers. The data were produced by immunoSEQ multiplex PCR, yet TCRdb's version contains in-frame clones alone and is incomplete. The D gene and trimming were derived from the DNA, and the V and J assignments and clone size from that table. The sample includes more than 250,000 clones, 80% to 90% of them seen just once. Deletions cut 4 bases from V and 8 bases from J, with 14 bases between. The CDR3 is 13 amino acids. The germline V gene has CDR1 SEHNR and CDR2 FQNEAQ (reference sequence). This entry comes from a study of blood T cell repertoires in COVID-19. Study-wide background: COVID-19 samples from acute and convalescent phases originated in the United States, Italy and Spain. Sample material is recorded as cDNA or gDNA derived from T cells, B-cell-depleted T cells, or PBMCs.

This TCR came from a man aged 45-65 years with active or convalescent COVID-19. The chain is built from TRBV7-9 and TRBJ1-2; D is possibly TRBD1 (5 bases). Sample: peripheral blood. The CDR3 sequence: CASSSGRGYGYTF. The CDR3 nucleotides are TGTGCCAGCAGCTCGGGGAGGGGTTACGGCTACACCTTC.